One and the same sample provided the 27 T cell receptor beta chains below, sequenced in a study of technical replicates of blood from a few donors. Assay: immunoSEQ multiplex PCR; the TCRdb copy retains only in-frame clones and omits some. The data show roughly 80,000 clones, 96% seen once. The material sequenced was T cells isolated from PBMCs. All receptors come from a human donor in good health.

The chain recombines TRBV9 with TRBJ2-7, with 10 bases aligning to TRBD2. Germline V gene sequence: CDR1 SGDLS, CDR2 YYNGEE. The CDR3 spans 15 residues. After removal of 4 bases from V and 7 bases from J, the junction contained 11 bases not matched to a gene. CDR3 nucleotide sequence: TGTGCCAGCAGCCCCGGCCTAGCGGGAGTGGCGGAGCAGTACTTC. Amino acid sequence: CASSPGLAGVAEQYF. The variable domain in full, completed from reference TRBV9 and TRBJ2-7, reads DSGVTQTPKHLITATGQRVTLRCSPRSGDLSVYWYQQSLDQGLQFLIQYYNGEERAKGNILERFSAQQFPDLHSELNLSSLELGDSALYFCASSPGLAGVAEQYFGPGTRLTVT.

DNA of the CDR3: TGTGCCAGCTCACCGGTGGTCGGGCAGCCCCAGCATTTT. Residues: CASSPVVGQPQHF. This chain connects TRBV18 to TRBJ1-5; D gene uncertain. Looked up from germline, CDR1 is KGHSH and CDR2 is LQKENI. This CDR3 is 13 amino acids long. V was shortened by 3 bases and J by 7 bases, with 10 bases between the two germline ends.

This chain joins TRBV5-6 and TRBJ1-1; D remains unclear. V gave up 2 bases and J gave up 4 bases, with 3 bases separating them. The CDR3 covers 11 residues. CDR1 is SGHDT, CDR2 YYEEEE, per germline. This chain's CDR3 is CASSFITEAFF. The CDR3 DNA reads TGTGCCAGCAGCTTTATCACTGAAGCTTTCTTT.

V gene TRBV4-1 combines with J gene TRBJ2-6, with D possibly matching TRBD2 (6 bases). The CDR3 is 16 amino acids. Trimming removed 8 bases from V and 3 bases from J, with 17 bases in between. CDR1 MGHRA and CDR2 YSYEKL come from the germline V gene. CDR3: CASARGGFLGANVLTF. CDR3 in DNA: TGCGCCAGCGCCAGAGGAGGGTTTCTTGGGGCCAACGTCCTGACTTTC.

The chain recombines TRBV7-9 with TRBJ2-5, with 7 bases identical to TRBD1. This CDR3 comprises 13 residues. Germline V gene sequence: CDR1 SEHNR, CDR2 FQNEAQ (reference sequence). Trimming removed 4 bases from V and 7 bases from J; junction bases left unmatched: 6. The CDR3: CASSSTGVGTQYF. Here the CDR3 DNA reads TGTGCCAGCAGCTCTACAGGGGTCGGGACCCAGTACTTC. Full variable domain (outside the CDR3, taken from reference TRBV7-9 and TRBJ2-5): DTGVSQNPRHKITKRGQNVTFRCDPISEHNRLYWYRQTLGQGPEFLTYFQNEAQLEKSRLLSDRFSAERPKGSFSTLEIQRTEQGDSAMYLCASSSTGVGTQYFGPGTRLLVL.

This clone is a singleton in its sample. This chain uses TRBV6-4 with TRBJ1-1; TRBD1 is a possible D gene (6 bases). The CDR3 length is 13 residues. CDR1 and CDR2 (germline): MRHNA, SNTAGT. The ends were cut back, 4 bases at V and 5 bases at J, with 11 bases in the middle. The CDR3 DNA follows: TGTGCCAGCAGTGTCAACAGGGTAACTGAAGCTTTCTTT. Residues: CASSVNRVTEAFF.

The rearrangement uses TRBV9 and TRBJ2-1; 8 bases map to TRBD1. Per the germline V gene, CDR1 is SGDLS and CDR2 is YYNGEE. V gave up 0 bases and J gave up 6 bases; unmatched junction bases: 2. This CDR3 is 14 amino acids long. In nucleotides, the CDR3 is TGTGCCAGCAGCGTAGTTACAGGGGGCAATGAGCAGTTCTTC. Translating gives CASSVVTGGNEQFF. The entire variable domain, with the rest obtained from reference TRBV9 and TRBJ2-1, is as follows: DSGVTQTPKHLITATGQRVTLRCSPRSGDLSVYWYQQSLDQGLQFLIQYYNGEERAKGNILERFSAQQFPDLHSELNLSSLELGDSALYFCASSVVTGGNEQFFGPGTRLTVL.

The gene calls are TRBV7-9 and TRBJ2-5; the D gene is possibly TRBD1 (5 bases). Trimming stripped 1 base from V and 1 base from J, with 7 bases between. The CDR3 runs 14 residues. CDR1 is SEHNR and CDR2 is FQNEAQ in the germline V gene (reference sequence). The CDR3, as DNA: TGTGCCAGCAGCTTAGTGACAGCCCAAGAGACCCAGTACTTC. Its protein product is CASSLVTAQETQYF.

This clone was recorded once. This chain connects TRBV9 to TRBJ1-4; 7 bases map to TRBD1. The V gene's germline CDR1 is SGDLS and CDR2 YYNGEE. This CDR3 is 15 amino acids long. Trimming cost V 4 bases and J 4 bases; bases outside gene matches: 7. Written as DNA, the CDR3 is TGTGCCAGCAGCCCCCGACAGGGTGATAATGAAAAACTGTTTTTT. Its protein is CASSPRQGDNEKLFF.

The J gene is TRBJ2-3, the V gene TRBV6-6, with D tentatively TRBD2 (6 bases). Trimming cost V 2 bases and J 3 bases, with 6 bases left between them. CDR3 length: 13 residues. Per germline, CDR1 MNHNY and CDR2 SVGAGI (reference sequence). DNA for the CDR3: TGTGCCAGCAGTTACGGGGGGACAGATACGCAGTATTTT. This translates into CASSYGGTDTQYF.

The chain carries TRBV7-9 and TRBJ2-7; 13 bases agree with TRBD2. The CDR3 is 16 residues long. Looked up from germline, CDR1 is SEHNR and CDR2 is FQNEAQ (reference sequence). Germline trimming cut 3 bases from V and 3 bases from J; bases unmatched to any gene: 5. CDR3 sequence reads: CASSFTSGRAYYEQYF. As DNA, the CDR3 is TGTGCCAGCAGCTTCACTAGCGGGAGGGCCTACTACGAGCAGTACTTC.

The V gene is TRBV9, the J gene TRBJ2-2, with 13 bases matching TRBD2. The CDR3 has 19 amino acids. CDR1 is SGDLS and CDR2 is YYNGEE in the germline V gene. The ends lost 1 base at V and 1 base at J; junction bases unmatched: 7. The CDR3 nucleotides read TGTGCCAGCAGCGTACCACTAGCGGGAGGGCCTATGAACACCGGGGAGCTGTTTTTT. This codes for CASSVPLAGGPMNTGELFF.

V gene TRBV5-1 combines with J gene TRBJ2-1, with 8 bases that match TRBD2. Germline CDR1 reads SGHRS; CDR2 reads YFSETQ. Unmatched junction bases numbered 8, after V lost 5 bases and J lost 4 bases. The CDR3 loop spans 15 amino acids. The CDR3 bases are TGCGCCAGCAGTACCTCGCGGGAGGTATACAATGAGCAGTTCTTC. It encodes CASSTSREVYNEQFF.

The J gene is TRBJ2-7, the V gene TRBV4-2; 13 nucleotides match TRBD2. The ends lost 4 bases at V and 4 bases at J; junction bases unmatched: 4. CDR1 is LGHNA, CDR2 YNFKEQ, per germline. The CDR3 covers 15 residues. This CDR3 reads CASSPTSGRGYEQYF. CDR3 nucleotide sequence: TGTGCCAGCAGCCCAACTAGCGGGAGGGGGTACGAGCAGTACTTC.

The CDR3 DNA is TGCGCCAGCAGCCAACCAAGCGGGAGGCACACCGGGGAGCTGTTTTTT. This codes for CASSQPSGRHTGELFF. This rearrangement joins TRBV4-3 to TRBJ2-2; 9 nucleotides match TRBD2. J was trimmed by 3 bases and V by 2 bases; bases with no gene match: 4. Germline CDR1 LGHNA, CDR2 YSLEER. The CDR3 consists of 16 residues.

The V gene is TRBV7-9, the J gene TRBJ1-2, with 10 bases identical to TRBD1. With 4 bases clipped from V and 2 bases from J, the junction kept 7 bases outside the gene matches. The CDR3 length is 16 residues. Germline values: CDR1 SEHNR, CDR2 FQNEAQ (reference sequence). The CDR3 here is CASSSTGGETNYGYTF. As DNA, the CDR3 is TGTGCCAGCAGCTCGACAGGGGGCGAAACCAACTATGGCTACACCTTC.

This chain connects TRBV19 to TRBJ1-5; a weak D match, TRBD1 (5 bases). V lost 3 bases, J lost 1 base, and 10 bases lay in between. CDR1 is LNHDA and CDR2 is SQIVND in the germline V gene (reference sequence). This CDR3 has 15 amino acids. CDR3 sequence (DNA): TGTGCCAGTAGTATCCCGGGACTGAGCAATCAGCCCCAGCATTTT. Translated, it gives CASSIPGLSNQPQHF.

V gene TRBV27 combines with J gene TRBJ2-3; 12 bases are a match to TRBD2. CDR3 length equals 19 residues. In germline, CDR1 is MNHEY, CDR2 SMNVEV (reference sequence). The trim removed 5 bases at V and 8 bases at J, leaving 20 bases unmatched. The DNA of the CDR3 is TGTGCCAGCAGTACCTCCCTAGCGGGAGGGCCTAGATATCTTGTTACGCAGTATTTT. Its protein product is CASSTSLAGGPRYLVTQYF.

In this sample, this clone turned up a few times. This chain links TRBV5-4 with TRBJ1-2; D unclear. The CDR3 consists of 14 residues. Deletions cut 4 bases from V and 5 bases from J, with 15 bases between. Germline lookup yields CDR1 SGHNT and CDR2 YYREEE (reference sequence). The CDR3 region has the DNA TGTGCCAGCAGCGGAGGAAGGACTGTTTATGGCTACACCTTC. Translation gives CASSGGRTVYGYTF.

V and J are TRBV7-9 and TRBJ2-2; TRBD2 is a possible D gene (6 bases). Trimming removed 1 base from V and 7 bases from J, with 10 bases in between. CDR1 is SEHNR and CDR2 is FQNEAQ in the germline V gene (reference sequence). CDR3 length equals 14 residues. The CDR3 nucleotides are TGTGCCAGCAGCTTAGTCGGAGGGGACGGGGAGCTGTTTTTT. Protein product: CASSLVGGDGELFF.

The chain combines TRBV7-3 with TRBJ2-1, with D perhaps matching TRBD2 (6 bases). Trimming shortened V by 3 bases and J by 8 bases, and 20 bases separated the two germline ends. The CDR3 loop spans 16 amino acids. CDR1 and CDR2 from the germline V gene are SGHTA and FQGTGA. CDR3 amino acids: CASSFETRPGYYEQFF. The DNA of the CDR3 is TGTGCCAGCAGCTTCGAGACTAGACCGGGGTATTATGAGCAGTTCTTC.

DNA of the CDR3: TGTGCCAGCACACTCGGGACAGGGGTCGGCAATCAGCCCCAGCATTTT. Its translation: CASTLGTGVGNQPQHF. The chain is built from TRBV19 and TRBJ1-5, with TRBD1 identical over 10 bases. CDR1 is LNHDA and CDR2 is SQIVND in the germline V gene (reference sequence). The CDR3 is 16 residues long. With 9 bases clipped from V and 2 bases from J, the junction kept 10 bases outside the gene matches.

The chain recombines TRBV11-3 with TRBJ2-1; D is possibly TRBD1 (6 bases). The V end lost 5 bases, the J end lost 8 bases, and 16 bases lay between the germline ends. Germline assignment: CDR1 SGHNT and CDR2 YENEEA. CDR3 length: 14 residues. The CDR3: CASSGYRVEDEQFF. In DNA form, the CDR3 reads TGTGCCAGCAGCGGGTACAGGGTAGAGGATGAGCAGTTCTTC.

The chain recombines TRBV15 with TRBJ2-2; 8 bases map to TRBD2. In germline, CDR1 is LNHNV, CDR2 YYDKDF (reference sequence). CDR3 length: 16 amino acids. The V and J ends lost 0 bases and 4 bases, in that order; junction bases with no gene match: 4. CDR3 in amino acids: CATSREGGRSTGELFF. CDR3 sequence (DNA): TGTGCCACCAGCAGAGAGGGCGGGAGGTCCACCGGGGAGCTGTTTTTT.

The V and J genes are TRBV4-3 and TRBJ1-3, with a possible D match to TRBD1 (5 bases). V shed 0 bases and J shed 2 bases, with 11 bases lying between them. CDR1 is LGHNA and CDR2 is YSLEER in the germline V gene. CDR3 length: 16 residues. The CDR3 DNA is TGCGCCAGCAGCCAAGATCTTCGGGGGGCTGGAAACACCATATATTTT. Protein product: CASSQDLRGAGNTIYF.

About this clone itself: In the same sample, other DNA sequences code for this CDR3. V usage is TRBV5-1 and J usage is TRBJ2-5; 11 positions match TRBD1. Looked up from germline, CDR1 is SGHRS and CDR2 is YFSETQ. The CDR3 spans 14 residues. Trimming at V came to 4 bases and at J to 5 bases, leaving 4 bases not matched to a gene. CDR3 in amino acids: CASSPRTGGETQYF. The CDR3 DNA sequence: TGCGCCAGCAGCCCAAGGACAGGGGGCGAGACCCAGTACTTC.

This chain links TRBV6-6 with TRBJ1-6, with no clear D. V was trimmed by 2 bases and J by 6 bases, leaving 8 bases between them. From germline, CDR1 is MNHNY and CDR2 SVGAGI (reference sequence). This CDR3 is built from 14 residues. The CDR3 here is CASSYTQVNSPLHF. CDR3 nucleotide sequence: TGTGCCAGCAGTTACACCCAGGTTAATTCACCCCTCCACTTT.